One sample yielded the 29 T cell receptor beta chains listed below, sequenced in a study of tissue T cells after allogeneic stem cell transplantation. Described time point: mouse harvest day 7 after allogeneic transplant. Tail vein injection delivered 10^7 T-cell-depleted bone marrow cells and 10^6 splenic CD5+ T cells. Generated by immunoSEQ multiplex PCR, the TCRdb table keeps only in-frame clones and is missing some. Of 7,500 to 8,500 clones in the sample, approximately 50% were seen once. Specimen: gut tissue. The receptor source for this set is a female BALB/c mouse given C57BL/6 T cells with graft-versus-host disease after an allogeneic hematopoietic cell transplant.

About this clone: These gene names are mouse names. The read ends 1 residue early relative to the CDR3; the germline J gene fills the gap. The V gene is TRBV26, the J gene TRBJ2-2, with D possibly TRBD2 on 7 matching bases. Deletions cut 2 bases from V and 2 bases from J, with 9 bases between. This CDR3 has 15 amino acids. Germline CDR1 and CDR2: KGHPV and FQNQEV (reference sequence). CDR3 residues: CASSLGGQNTGQLYF. The part of the CDR3 DNA that was read is TGTGCCAGCAGTCTGGGGGGGCAGAACACCGGGCAGCTCTAC.

To note about this clone: Gene and germline names: mouse. The read stops 1 residue short of the end of the CDR3; the missing end is completed from the germline J gene. This chain links TRBV12-1 with TRBJ2-4; TRBD2 matches 8 bases. CDR3 length: 14 amino acids. The germline CDR1 and CDR2 sequences are SGHSN and HYEKVE. V lost 0 bases to trimming and J lost 3 bases; unmatched junction nucleotides: 1. The CDR3 here is CASSLWGGQNTLYF. The part of the CDR3 DNA that was read is TGTGCCAGCTCTCTCTGGGGGGGGCAAAACACCTTGTAC.

By share, this clone ranks as medium-sized. Gene names and germline match the mouse. The sequence runs out 1 residue before the end of the CDR3; the remainder is reconstructed from the germline J gene. The rearrangement links TRBV19 to TRBJ1-4, with D hard to call. Trimming left V 0 bases short and J 0 bases short, with 6 bases between. The CDR3 sequence is 15 residues long. Germline-derived CDR1 and CDR2 are FNHDT and SITEND (reference sequence). CDR3 DNA (partial): TGTGCCAGCAGTATAGACGCCGTTTCCAACGAAAGATTATTT. This translates into CASSIDAVSNERLF. The full CDR3 is CASSIDAVSNERLFF. The entire variable domain, with the rest obtained from reference TRBV19 and TRBJ1-4, is as follows: GGIITQTPKFLIGQEGQKLTLKCQQNFNHDTMYWYRQDSGKGLRLIYYSITENDLQKGDLSEGYDASREKKSSFSLTVTSAQKNEMAVFLCASSIDAVSNERLFFGHGTKLSVL.

With respect to this clone: Gene names and germline match the mouse. The DNA ends 1 residue before the CDR3 does, and the rest of the CDR3 is filled in from the germline J gene. The chain employs TRBV16 and TRBJ2-2, with D possibly matching TRBD1 (5 bases). This CDR3 is 14 amino acids long. Between the trimmed V and J ends, which lost 1 base and 5 bases, there was a span of 8 bases. The germline V gene encodes CDR1 SGHSA and CDR2 FRNQAP. The sequenced part of the CDR3 DNA is TGTGCAAGCAGCTTAGCCAGGGATACCGGGCAGCTCTAC. Amino acid sequence: CASSLARDTGQLY. The full CDR3 is CASSLARDTGQLYF.

A remark on this clone: Gene names are the mouse ones. The observed sequence ends 1 residue before the CDR3 terminus, with the missing tail filled in from the germline J gene. This sequence joins TRBV23 and TRBJ2-7; TRBD1 reflects the table's D call only, with no check against the DNA. The CDR3 consists of 13 residues. The V gene's germline CDR1 is KGHTA and CDR2 FQNQQP. The DNA read from the CDR3 is TGCTCCAGCAGTCAATCGACAGGGTATGAACAGTAC. Translating it yields CSSSQSTGYEQY. The whole CDR3 region reads CSSSQSTGYEQYF.

This clone has more than one count but fewer than ten. Gene names are mouse gene names. The read gets to within 1 residue of the CDR3 end, and the germline J gene fills in the rest. The genes are TRBV13-2 and TRBJ2-7; no clear D gene. This CDR3 is built from 10 residues. With 5 bases removed from V and 4 bases from J, the gap between germline ends came to 4 bases. The germline V gene has CDR1 NNHNN and CDR2 SYGAGS (reference sequence). The sequenced part of the CDR3 DNA is TGTGCCAGCGGGAGATATGAACAGTAC. Encoded protein: CASGRYEQY. The full-length CDR3 reads as CASGRYEQYF.

In the case of this clone: Here the gene names and germline are mouse. The CDR3 extends 1 residue past the end of the read, so its final part is completed from the germline J gene. The genes are TRBV12-2 and TRBJ1-3; TRBD1 is a possible D gene (6 bases). The CDR3 consists of 16 residues. CDR1 SGHLS and CDR2 HYDKME come from the germline V gene. The V end was cut by 0 bases, the J end by 0 bases, with 11 bases between. CDR3 region: CASSLRGSNSGNTLYF. The covered CDR3 bases are TGTGCCAGCTCTCTCAGGGGGTCAAATTCTGGAAATACGCTCTAT.

Within the sample, this clone is medium-sized. Mouse gene names and germline throughout. The CDR3 end lies 1 residue beyond the end of the read and is filled in from the germline J gene. The rearrangement joins TRBV20 to TRBJ1-1; possible D gene TRBD1, 6 bases. Germline V lookup: CDR1 GFQATS, CDR2 STVNSAI. Trimming shortened V by 0 bases and J by 1 base, and 9 bases separated the two germline ends. CDR3 size: 14 residues. The CDR3 is CGARDGTKNTEVFF. CDR3 DNA (partial): TGTGGTGCTAGGGACGGGACAAAAAACACAGAAGTCTTC.

About this clone itself: Gene names follow the mouse nomenclature. The sequenced fragment ends 1 residue before the CDR3 boundary, so the rest is inferred from the germline J gene. Other nucleotide sequences in the sample specify the same CDR3. The gene calls are TRBV26 and TRBJ2-4; no clear D gene. The V and J ends lost 2 bases and 0 bases respectively, with 3 bases between them. There are 13 residues in the CDR3. In germline, CDR1 is KGHPV, CDR2 FQNQEV (reference sequence). The sequenced CDR3 bases are TGTGCCAGCAGTCTGAACAGTCAAAACACCTTGTAC. This encodes CASSLNSQNTLY. The full CDR3 is CASSLNSQNTLYF.

In its sample, this clone was seen a few times. Gene names and germline refer to mouse. CDR3 in amino acids: CASSGQGHERLFF. CDR3 DNA (partial): TGTGCCAGCTCTGGACAGGGCCACGAAAGATTATTT. This chain joins TRBV12-2 and TRBJ1-4; 8 bases fit TRBD1. The read finishes 1 residue shy of the CDR3 end, and the germline J gene is used to complete it. The CDR3 is 13 amino acids. Unmatched junction bases numbered 2, after V lost 3 bases and J lost 6 bases. Per germline, CDR1 SGHLS and CDR2 HYDKME.

This clone was observed a handful of times. Gene names denote mouse genes. CDR3 sequence: CASSLGGRQDTQYF. CDR3 DNA (partial): TGTGCCAGCAGTCTAGGGGGACGGCAAGACACCCAGTAC. The rearrangement links TRBV26 to TRBJ2-5, with D perhaps TRBD1 (6 bases). The read comes to an end 1 residue before the CDR3 does, leaving the germline J gene to fill in the end. The CDR3 contains 14 residues. V was clipped by 3 bases and J by 3 bases, with 10 bases between them. Per germline, CDR1 KGHPV and CDR2 FQNQEV (reference sequence).

Worth noting for this clone: Gene names and germline refer to mouse. Sequencing ends 1 residue short of the CDR3 end; the germline J gene provides the rest. Different DNA sequences within this sample yield the same CDR3. The V gene is TRBV26, the J gene TRBJ1-3; weak D call: TRBD1 (5 bases). Trimming removed 4 bases from V and 0 bases from J, with 7 bases in between. The CDR3 is 14 amino acids. Germline lookup yields CDR1 KGHPV and CDR2 FQNQEV (reference sequence). The chain's CDR3 is CASSPDSSGNTLYF. CDR3 DNA (partial): TGTGCCAGCAGTCCTGACAGTTCTGGAAATACGCTCTAT.

Worth noting for this clone: Germline and genes here are mouse. The read gets to within 1 residue of the CDR3 end, and the germline J gene fills in the rest. The chain employs TRBV29 and TRBJ2-5; the D is unclear. Per germline, CDR1 MSHET and CDR2 SYDVDS. The CDR3 totals 14 residues. V lost 2 bases to trimming and J lost 1 base, with 7 bases between them. The CDR3 spells CASSLDTYQDTQYF. The DNA read from the CDR3 is TGTGCTAGCAGTTTAGACACCTACCAAGACACCCAGTAC.

A remark on this clone: This likely comes from a read error, as the CDR3 has no conserved phenylalanine or tryptophan at its end. The limits of the CDR3 on the DNA are not certain, so only TCRdb's listed CDR3 is given. Any gene name here is a mouse gene name. This sequence joins TRBV16 and TRBJ2-6; TRBD1 is taken as the D call from the table, unchecked against the DNA. TRBJ2-6 is a listed pseudogene. 16 amino acids form the CDR3, both terminal residues included. Germline values: CDR1 SGHSA, CDR2 FRNQAP. The CDR3 here is CASSFNRDSAALALTD.

With regard to this clone: The listed genes are named as in mouse. The read falls 1 residue short of the CDR3 end, and the missing part is taken from the germline J gene. The V call is TRBV24, the J call TRBJ2-4, with 11 bases lining up with TRBD2. V dropped 5 bases and J dropped 3; count of bases not matched to a gene: 4. Germline-derived CDR1 and CDR2 are KGHTA and FRNEEI. The CDR3 runs to 15 residues. The sequenced part of the CDR3 DNA is TGTGCCAGCAGTTCGACTGGGGGGGGGCAAAACACCTTGTAC. Translated, it gives CASSSTGGGQNTLY. The full CDR3 sequence reads CASSSTGGGQNTLYF.

Points on this clone: Gene and germline names: mouse. The CDR3 is cut off 1 residue early in the read; its end comes from the germline J gene. The chain employs TRBV5 and TRBJ2-4; the D is unclear. The CDR3 length is 14 residues. CDR1 is LGHNA, CDR2 YNLKQL, per germline (reference sequence). The V end was cut by 5 bases, the J end by 0 bases, with 9 bases between. The part of the CDR3 DNA that was read is TGTGCCAGCAGCTCGACGGTTAGTCAAAACACCTTGTAC. Translating it yields CASSSTVSQNTLY. The entire CDR3 protein reads CASSSTVSQNTLYF.

This clone was detected a few times. Gene and germline names: mouse. The CDR3 end lies 1 residue beyond the end of the read and is filled in from the germline J gene. The chain has TRBV12-2 and TRBJ1-3; no clear D gene. V lost 4 bases to trimming and J lost 0 bases, with 9 bases between them. The CDR3 spans 14 residues. Germline V lookup: CDR1 SGHLS, CDR2 HYDKME. The CDR3 loop is CASSSGFSGNTLYF. Partial CDR3 DNA: TGTGCCAGCTCGTCCGGTTTTTCTGGAAATACGCTCTAT.

This clone was counted a few times. Germline and genes: mouse. The read ends 1 residue early relative to the CDR3; the germline J gene fills the gap. The chain couples TRBV1 to TRBJ1-3; D call uncertain. The germline V gene has CDR1 NSQYPW and CDR2 LRSPGD (reference sequence). This CDR3 has 15 residues. Trimming left V 3 bases short and J 0 bases short, with 9 bases between. The CDR3 DNA, read in part, is TGCACCTGCAGTGCCTGGTCCTATTCTGGAAATACGCTCTAT. It yields the protein CTCSAWSYSGNTLY. The full CDR3 protein is CTCSAWSYSGNTLYF.

With regard to this clone: The gene names given are mouse names. The CDR3 bases that were read are TGTGCCAGCTCTCTCGGTCTGGGGCCCTTCTATGAACAGTAC. Its protein product is CASSLGLGPFYEQY. The CDR3 in full is CASSLGLGPFYEQYF. The J gene is TRBJ2-7, the V gene TRBV12-1, with D possibly TRBD2 on 6 matching bases. The read terminates 1 residue ahead of where the CDR3 ends, so the germline J gene completes it. This CDR3 is built from 15 residues. The V and J ends lost 0 bases and 3 bases respectively, with 14 bases between them. Looked up from germline, CDR1 is SGHSN and CDR2 is HYEKVE.

Comment on this clone: The genes and germline here are from mouse. The read terminates 1 residue before the CDR3 end, so the remaining end is supplied by the germline J gene. This chain connects TRBV4 to TRBJ2-5; D may be TRBD1 (6 bases). The CDR3 runs 15 residues. CDR1 LGHDT and CDR2 YNNKQL come from the germline V gene (reference sequence). Trimming stripped 5 bases from V and 1 base from J, with 13 bases between. CDR3: CASSLGTKDQDTQYF. The covered CDR3 bases are TGTGCCAGCAGCCTCGGGACAAAAGACCAAGACACCCAGTAC. Full variable domain (outside the CDR3, taken from reference TRBV4 and TRBJ2-5): ETAVFQTPNYHVTQVGNEVSFNCKQTLGHDTMYWYKQDSKKLLKIMFSYNNKQLIVNETVPRRFSPQSSDKAHLNLRIKSVEPEDSAVYLCASSLGTKDQDTQYFGPGTRLLVL.

This clone was picked up one time. Gene and germline names: mouse. Read data end 1 residue before the CDR3 end; the end is taken from the germline J gene. V is TRBV15 and J is TRBJ2-2, with TRBD2 matching over 9 bases. The CDR3 loop spans 16 amino acids. The V segment lost 1 base and the J segment 6 bases; nucleotides outside the gene matches: 6. Germline values: CDR1 SGHND, CDR2 FRSKSL. The CDR3 spells CASSLDWGGASGQLYF. The CDR3 DNA, read in part, is TGTGCCAGCAGTTTAGATTGGGGGGGCGCCTCCGGGCAGCTCTAC. Full variable domain (outside the CDR3, taken from reference TRBV15 and TRBJ2-2): DAGVTQTPRHEVAEKGQTIILKCEPVSGHNDLFWYRQTKIQGLELLSYFRSKSLMEDGGAFKDRFKAEMLNSSFSTLKIQPTEPKDSAVYLCASSLDWGGASGQLYFGEGSKLTVL.

Details on this clone: Mouse germline and gene names are used. The read ends 1 residue early relative to the CDR3; the germline J gene fills the gap. The rearrangement uses TRBV3 and TRBJ1-1; 9 bases are a match to TRBD1. V gave up 4 bases and J gave up 3 bases; unmatched junction bases: 3. CDR3 length equals 14 residues. The V gene's germline CDR1 is SNHLY and CDR2 FYNGKV (reference sequence). CDR3 DNA, as far as it was read: TGTGCCAGCAGCTCGACAGGGGGGGACACAGAAGTCTTC. Protein: CASSSTGGDTEVF. The whole CDR3 reads CASSSTGGDTEVFF.

On this clone: Gene names are the mouse ones. From the germline J gene comes the end of the CDR3, since the read stops 1 residue before it. The chain employs TRBV3 and TRBJ2-1, with 8 bases that match TRBD2. V lost 5 bases, J lost 0 bases, and 6 bases stayed unmatched. CDR3 length equals 16 residues. From germline, CDR1 is SNHLY and CDR2 FYNGKV (reference sequence). CDR3 loop: CASSTDWGHNYAEQFF. The sequenced part of the CDR3 DNA is TGTGCCAGCAGCACAGACTGGGGTCATAACTATGCTGAGCAGTTC.

By share, this clone counts as medium-sized (0.01 to 0.1%). Mouse gene names apply. The CDR3 goes on 1 residue after the read ends, and that part is filled in from the germline J gene. The genes are TRBV15 and TRBJ2-7; 9 positions match TRBD2. CDR1 and CDR2 (germline): SGHND, FRSKSL. The CDR3 sequence is 15 residues long. After removal of 5 bases from V and 0 bases from J, the junction contained 5 bases not matched to a gene. The CDR3 region is CASSLGLGPSYEQYF. The sequenced part of the CDR3 DNA is TGTGCCAGCAGTCTCGGACTGGGGCCCTCCTATGAACAGTAC.

This clone was seen more than once but under ten times. Germline and genes: mouse. The missing CDR3 end, 1 residue past where the read stops, is filled in from the germline J gene. This chain joins TRBV3 and TRBJ2-4, with TRBD1 as a possible D gene (5 bases). The CDR3 loop spans 14 amino acids. Between the trimmed V and J ends, which lost 5 bases and 0 bases, there was a span of 9 bases. Germline assignment: CDR1 SNHLY and CDR2 FYNGKV (reference sequence). The DNA read from the CDR3 is TGTGCCAGCAGCCTGACAGTTAGTCAAAACACCTTGTAC. Residues: CASSLTVSQNTLY. The whole CDR3 region reads CASSLTVSQNTLYF.

In its sample, this clone was seen a few times. These gene names are mouse names. The CDR3 is cut off 1 residue early in the read; its end comes from the germline J gene. The genes are TRBV26 and TRBJ1-2, with D possibly matching TRBD1 (6 bases). V lost 4 bases and J lost 0, with 9 bases in between. Looked up from germline, CDR1 is KGHPV and CDR2 is FQNQEV (reference sequence). The length of the CDR3 is 14 residues. CDR3 DNA (partial): TGTGCCAGCAGTCCGGGACATCCAAACTCCGACTACACC. Amino acid sequence: CASSPGHPNSDYT. The entire CDR3 protein reads CASSPGHPNSDYTF.

With respect to this clone: These gene names are mouse names. Read data end 1 residue before the CDR3 end; the end is taken from the germline J gene. The chain is built from TRBV26 and TRBJ2-3; D call uncertain. Between the trimmed V and J ends, which lost 0 bases and 0 bases, there was a span of 10 bases. Per germline, CDR1 KGHPV and CDR2 FQNQEV (reference sequence). The CDR3 totals 16 residues. The CDR3 is CASSLSAFLSAETLYF. CDR3 bases read: TGTGCCAGCAGTCTGTCTGCCTTTCTTAGTGCAGAAACGCTGTAT.

This clone has just a few counts. Gene names are the mouse ones. The read stops 1 residue short of the end of the CDR3; the missing end is completed from the germline J gene. The rearrangement joins TRBV29 to TRBJ2-1; possibly TRBD1 for D (6 bases). With 4 bases removed from V and 2 bases from J, the gap between germline ends came to 9 bases. This CDR3 spans 14 amino acids. Germline CDR1 and CDR2: MSHET and SYDVDS. The CDR3 DNA, read in part, is TGTGCTAGCAGTTCAGGGGTGGACTATGCTGAGCAGTTC. This sequence encodes CASSSGVDYAEQF. The whole CDR3 sequence reads CASSSGVDYAEQFF.

Worth noting for this clone: Mouse gene names and germline throughout. The CDR3 is cut off 1 residue early in the read; its end comes from the germline J gene. The chain has TRBV26 and TRBJ1-2; 7 bases agree with TRBD1. The V and J ends lost 6 bases and 0 bases, in that order; junction bases with no gene match: 4. Germline V gene lookup returns CDR1 KGHPV and CDR2 FQNQEV (reference sequence). The CDR3 spans 14 residues. The CDR3 sequence: CASSAGTANSDYTF. Incomplete CDR3 DNA: TGTGCCAGCAGCGCCGGGACAGCAAACTCCGACTACACC. The complete variable domain, with remaining parts taken from reference TRBV26 and TRBJ1-2, reads NSKVIQTPRYLVKGQGQKAKMRCIPEKGHPVVFWYQQNKNNEFKFLINFQNQEVLQQIDMTEKRFSAECPSNSPCSLEIQSSEAGDSALYLCASSAGTANSDYTFGSGTRLLVI.